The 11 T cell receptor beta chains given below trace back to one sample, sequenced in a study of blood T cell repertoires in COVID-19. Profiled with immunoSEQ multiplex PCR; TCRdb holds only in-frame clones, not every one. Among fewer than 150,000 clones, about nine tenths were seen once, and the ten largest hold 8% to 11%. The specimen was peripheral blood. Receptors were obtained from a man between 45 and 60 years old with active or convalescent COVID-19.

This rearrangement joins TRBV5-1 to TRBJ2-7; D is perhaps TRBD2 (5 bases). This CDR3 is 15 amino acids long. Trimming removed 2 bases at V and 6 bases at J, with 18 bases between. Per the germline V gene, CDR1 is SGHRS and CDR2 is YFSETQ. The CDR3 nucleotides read TGCGCCAGCAGCTTTCGATACGCTCCTCGGGGCGAGCAGTACTTC. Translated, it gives CASSFRYAPRGEQYF.

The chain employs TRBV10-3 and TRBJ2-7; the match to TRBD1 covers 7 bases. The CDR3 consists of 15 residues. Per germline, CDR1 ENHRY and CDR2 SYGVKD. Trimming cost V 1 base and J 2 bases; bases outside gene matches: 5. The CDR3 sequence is CAISELGQLPYEQYF. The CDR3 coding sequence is TGTGCCATCAGTGAGTTGGGACAGCTCCCCTACGAGCAGTACTTC.

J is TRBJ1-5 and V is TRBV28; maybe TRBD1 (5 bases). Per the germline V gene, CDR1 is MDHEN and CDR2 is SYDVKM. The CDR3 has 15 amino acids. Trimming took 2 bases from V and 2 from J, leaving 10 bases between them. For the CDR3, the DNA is TGTGCCAGCAGTTTACGGAGGGGAGGCAATCAGCCCCAGCATTTT. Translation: CASSLRRGGNQPQHF.

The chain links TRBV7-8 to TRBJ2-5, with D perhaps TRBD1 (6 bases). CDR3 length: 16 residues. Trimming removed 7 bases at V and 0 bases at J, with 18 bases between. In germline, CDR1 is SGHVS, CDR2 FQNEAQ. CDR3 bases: TGTGCCAGCACCGAAACCACAGGGATGTACCAAGAGACCCAGTACTTC. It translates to CASTETTGMYQETQYF.

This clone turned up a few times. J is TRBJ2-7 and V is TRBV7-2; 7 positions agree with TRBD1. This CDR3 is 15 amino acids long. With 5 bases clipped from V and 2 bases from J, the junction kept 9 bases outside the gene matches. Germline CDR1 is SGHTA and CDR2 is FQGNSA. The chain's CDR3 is CASSKSGTATYEQYF. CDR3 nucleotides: TGTGCCAGCAGCAAATCCGGGACAGCAACCTACGAGCAGTACTTC.

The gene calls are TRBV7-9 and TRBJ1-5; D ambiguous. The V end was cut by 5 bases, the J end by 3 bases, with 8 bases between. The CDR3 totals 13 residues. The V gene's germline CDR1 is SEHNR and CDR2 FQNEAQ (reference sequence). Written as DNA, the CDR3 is TGTGCCAGCAGCCCCGGGTCCAATCAGCCCCAGCATTTT. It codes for CASSPGSNQPQHF.

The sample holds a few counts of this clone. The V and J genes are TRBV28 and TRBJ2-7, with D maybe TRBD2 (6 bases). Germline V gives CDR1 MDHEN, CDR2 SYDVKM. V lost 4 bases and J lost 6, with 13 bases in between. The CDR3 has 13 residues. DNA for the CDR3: TGTGCCAGCAGTTCACGGGGGAGGTCCGAGCAGTACTTC. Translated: CASSSRGRSEQYF.

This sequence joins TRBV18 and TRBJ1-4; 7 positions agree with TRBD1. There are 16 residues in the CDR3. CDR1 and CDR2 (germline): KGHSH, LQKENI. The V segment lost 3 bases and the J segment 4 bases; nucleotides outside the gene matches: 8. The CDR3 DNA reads TGTGCCAGCTCACCGCAGCCCCAGGGGGTTAATGAAAAACTGTTTTTT. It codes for CASSPQPQGVNEKLFF.

This CDR3 is CASSLRRQGNTEAFF. The CDR3 nucleotides are TGTGCCAGCAGTTTACGCCGCCAGGGTAACACTGAAGCTTTCTTT. The V call is TRBV27, the J call TRBJ1-1; perhaps TRBD1 as D (5 bases). The length of the CDR3 is 15 residues. Germline CDR1 and CDR2: MNHEY and SMNVEV (reference sequence). The V gene lost 2 bases and the J gene lost 2 bases, with 12 bases spanning the gap.

The CDR3 here is CATSRERARTDTQYF. DNA of the CDR3: TGTGCCACCAGCAGAGAGAGGGCTAGAACAGATACGCAGTATTTT. The J gene is TRBJ2-3, the V gene TRBV15; maybe TRBD2 (5 bases). Germline lookup yields CDR1 LNHNV and CDR2 YYDKDF (reference sequence). The V gene lost 0 bases and the J gene lost 3 bases, with 10 bases spanning the gap. The CDR3 totals 15 residues.

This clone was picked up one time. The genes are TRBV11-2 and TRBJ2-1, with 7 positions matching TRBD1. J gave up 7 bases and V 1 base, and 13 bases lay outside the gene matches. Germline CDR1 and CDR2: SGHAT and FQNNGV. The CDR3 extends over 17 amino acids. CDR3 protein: CASSLGRGRQVLNEQFF. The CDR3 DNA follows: TGTGCCAGCAGCTTAGGAAGGGGGCGACAGGTCCTTAATGAGCAGTTCTTC.